This TCR beta chain stems from a study of cytomegalovirus exposure and HLA in healthy donors listed by TCRdb under 2017. As for the study more broadly: In an earlier analysis of around 540 of the donors, 276 Gb of sequence data and 90 million to 120 million unique TCR beta sequences from roughly 200 million T cells were reported. An early release that covered around 590 HLA-typed donors contained approximately 300 gigabases of sequencing data and 70 million to 100 million unique TCR sequences. The genetic ancestry cluster associated with self-reported Caucasian donors included 65% to 90% of the roughly 380 genotyped donors. The study aimed to test whether cataloging public T cell receptors could reveal signatures of past pathogen exposure. The T cell repertoires of 550 to 850 subjects were profiled by immunosequencing and related to cytomegalovirus serostatus. Along with the approximately 650-subject first cohort, a separate validation cohort of around 110 different subjects was used. To predict cytomegalovirus infection status, the study combined high-throughput TCR immunosequencing, statistical association of individual TCRs with disease status, and machine learning. A later analysis re-analyzed previously published TCR beta repertoires from roughly 690 donors and added high-resolution HLA genotyping to study TCR occurrence patterns. Rather than using new phenotypic data, the later analysis identified candidate immune exposures from TCR beta sequences and from how often those sequences occurred across donors. In an earlier analysis of a few hundred of the donors, high-throughput TCR beta sequencing was used to judge whether each TCR beta V gene segment behaved as functional or pseudogenic. Donor age, sex, ethnicity and CMV serostatus were compiled together with the repertoire data. A later genetic analysis used genome-wide SNP genotypes for about three fifths of the 666 donors, treating that subset as a discovery cohort. All discovery cohort repertoires had been generated on a single sequencing platform. Class I and class II HLA loci were covered by the typing at four-digit resolution. The number of typed donors differed by locus: about 620-630 for A, B, C, DRB1 and DQB1; 522 for DQA1; some 610 for DPA1; and some 430 for DPB1. Four to six DR-DQ haplotypes were handled as single units for association and clustering, since linkage in the cohort was strong. Among some 400 genotyped donors of the cohort, an average of roughly 230,000 unique TCR beta nucleotide sequences was sequenced per donor, of which about 18% were non-productive. What the work shows at the level of the full study, not this receptor alone: A further reported finding was that TCR beta sequences accurately predicted the HLA-A and HLA-B alleles for most subjects in the first cohort. The earlier analysis of fewer than 750 of the donors excluded some 16 rarely observed V segments, including chromosome 9 orphons, because counts were too low. An earlier analysis of 450 to 750 of the donors showed that most TCR beta V segments appeared in productive rearrangements either about 87% or about 30% of the time, which broadly matched IMGT annotations. The classifier was reported to diagnose cytomegalovirus status with high specificity and sensitivity in both the original and validation cohorts. This cohort had only TCR beta chains sequenced, and the lack of alpha or paired-chain data limited which features could be detected. Compared with the approximately 600-donor mean, donors in an Asian-associated ancestry cluster had fewer N-insertions in productive TCRs, according to a later genetic analysis. In a later analysis, most CMV-associated TCR beta chains were found to appear HLA-restricted, with HLA associations seemingly driven largely by CMV exposure. The sequencing pipeline was judged likely to have produced a cluster of highly shared sequence variants as a technical artifact. In a later analysis, several top co-occurrence clusters were reported to appear linked to parvovirus B19, influenza, CMV and Epstein-Barr virus. In a later analysis, HLA-associated TCR beta chains were found to be more clonally expanded and to have lower generation probabilities than equally common non-associated chains. The authors suggested that the approach could potentially be generalized to other disease states and immunological phenotypes. V-gene and J-gene trimming of TCR beta chains was associated with a missense DCLRE1C variant in a later genetic analysis, and the association was replicated in an independent cohort. In vitro tests confirmed that three of the cytomegalovirus-associated TCR beta chains recognize cytomegalovirus antigens. The study listed 150 to 200 TCR beta chains as associated with cytomegalovirus. Some IMGT-functional V segments, including TRBV6-2 and TRBV6-3, could not be told apart with the 87-base-pair reads, so those segments were excluded. CMV serostatus was the only immune exposure information available for the cohort. While some public TCRs were present in many individuals, most TCR sequences turned up only very rarely across donors. When HLA alleles, especially DR and DQ, strongly co-occurred, attributing TCR associations to individual alleles was difficult. At a false discovery rate of 0.05, a later analysis linked under 20,000 TCR beta sequences to specific HLA alleles. In a later analysis, TCR association rates were found to vary across HLA loci, with the most associated TCRs seen for DRB1 alleles and the fewest for HLA-C alleles. Sequencing depth was assumed to be roughly uniform across donors in the presence/absence analyses, though that assumption may not hold. Linkage disequilibrium might explain the correlated functional status among segregating V segments, but an unknown experimental factor could not be ruled out. Because HLA typing was unavailable for some donors at each locus, only the typed subset was used in association tests.

The CDR3, from cysteine to phenylalanine, totals 14 residues. The entry retains the CDR3 DNA only, 42 bases that are in frame from base 1. CDR1 and CDR2 were assigned from the germline V gene (reference sequence) as SGHNT and YYREEE. V gives up 2 bases and J gives up 2 bases, and the segment between their germline ends measures 10 bases. In total, approximately 700 healthy bone marrow donors made up the cohort. Cohort members were all nominally healthy when sampled, although unrecorded immune exposures were likely present. The donor was CMV seronegative and was included in the group of around 320 seronegative cohort members. A peripheral blood sample was collected from each donor, and TCR beta sequencing was performed on peripheral blood mononuclear cells. The Qiagen DNeasy Blood Extraction Kit was used to extract genomic DNA from the blood cell samples. Libraries were prepared through the immunoSEQ multiplex PCR assay. The multiplex PCR relied on a mix of 60 forward primers for TCR Vbeta segments and 13 reverse primers for TCR Jbeta segments. A multiplex PCR assay on genomic DNA amplified the CDR3 region of rearranged TCR beta genes. The Illumina HiSeq System was used to sequence the amplified TCR beta libraries as 87-base-pair reads. Per the original workflow: Across the 670 or so repertoires, a later analysis counted approximately 75 million unique TCR beta chains, some 11 million of which were shared by at least two donors. To remove PCR and sequencing errors, raw reads were error-corrected and collapsed into unique sequences using a nearest-neighbor algorithm that merged closely related sequences. To assign V, D and J gene segments, CDR3 sequences were aligned to IMGT reference sequences. For a sequence to be retained, a match of at least six nucleotides was required to both a V gene segment and a J gene segment. A rearrangement was called productive if the CDR3 had no stop codons and remained in frame with V and J, and every other rearrangement was called non-productive. CDR3 was defined by IMGT convention, running from the second conserved V-encoded cysteine to the conserved J-encoded phenylalanine. Sequences without an unambiguous match to a single V gene segment were excluded from the earlier analysis of several hundred of the donors. An earlier analysis of fewer than 650 of the donors classified V segments as functional when productive rearrangements were above 56.7% and as segregating when the standard deviation between donors was above 5%. To diagnose cytomegalovirus status from the catalog of TCR beta chain sequences, a statistical classification framework was built. In a later analysis, V and J genes were assigned by comparing TCR nucleotide sequences against IMGT/GENE-DB human TR gene sequences. A later analysis assigned CDR3 sequences and most-parsimonious VDJ recombination scenarios with the TCRdist pipeline. A later analysis defined each TCR beta chain by its CDR3 amino acid sequence plus V-gene family, and excluded reads lacking a unique V-gene family. As a way to deal with suspected cross-contamination and a sequencing artifact, a later analysis dropped nearly 600 nucleotide sequences that were highly shared and had low generation probability. A later analysis calculated a clonal expansion index for each public chain from normalized within-repertoire ranks of inferred template counts. A later analysis computed generation probabilities with a VDJ recombination model fitted to out-of-frame rearrangements, and checked the results against IGoR. In a later analysis, hypergeometric tests were used to score TCR-TCR, TCR-HLA and TCR-CMV co-occurrence, with a repertoire-size bias correction applied to TCR pairs. In a later analysis, false discovery rates were estimated by permuting HLA or CMV assignments 20 times. In a later analysis, co-occurring TCRs were grouped using DBSCAN, and TCRdist sequence similarity was added for clustering within HLA-allele-positive subsets. For co-occurrence clustering, repertoires with fewer than 30,000 or more than 120,000 public chains were excluded, along with a handful of repertoires with anomalous nucleotide sharing. In TCRdb, the immuneACCESS table is reduced to in-frame sequences with V and J assigned. These tables do not hold every clone; where another copy was compared, an unresolved V gene accounts for under half, and the others remain unexplained. That table supplies the V and J calls and clone size; D and trimming were determined from the DNA. Within this sample are roughly 150,000 clones, with 65% to 85% of them counted one time only. The ten biggest clones cover 2% to 2.5% of the sample.

Turning to this clone: The target of this receptor is not known. No per-base quality is available; no much larger clone lies one base away. The sample holds other DNA sequences that translate to the same CDR3.

The sequenced sample was PBMCs. The receptor chain draws on TRBV5-4 and TRBJ2-5; the D gene is possibly TRBD2, with 5 bases matching. This receptor was taken from a male donor in good health and CMV-seronegative. The nucleotides read TGTGCCAGCAGCTTAGTGGGAGTACAAGAGACCCAGTACTTC. It encodes CASSLVGVQETQYF.